The sequence of this T cell receptor (beta chain) was determined in a study of cytomegalovirus exposure and HLA in healthy donors. Study at large: A prior analysis found 117 million unique TCR beta sequences from around 190 million T cells.

Overall study results and limits: In vitro work confirmed that three CMV-associated chains recognize CMV antigens.

In regard to this clone: The antigen is not known.

The CDR3 has 15 residues. CDR1 MNHEY and CDR2 SMNVEV come from the germline V gene (reference sequence). After removal of 6 bases from V and 2 bases from J, the junction contained 8 bases not matched to a gene. The PCR employed 60 Vbeta primers together with 13 Jbeta primers. Generated by immunoSEQ multiplex PCR, the TCRdb table keeps only in-frame clones and is missing some. The profile shows around 140,000 clones, just under 85% of them singletons. The sample comprised PBMCs. The TCR was taken from a woman aged 55-69 years in good health and CMV-seropositive. V gene TRBV27 combines with J gene TRBJ2-7; TRBD2 matches at 9 bases. CDR3 loop: CASRKGAGGTYEQYF. Here the CDR3 DNA reads TGTGCCAGCAGAAAAGGGGCGGGAGGGACCTACGAGCAGTACTTC.